This T cell receptor (beta chain) was captured in a study of blood T cell repertoires in COVID-19. The wider study: The United States, Italy and Spain supplied acute and convalescent COVID-19 samples. Sources were T cells, B-cell-depleted T cells, or PBMCs; the material itself was cDNA or gDNA.

Germline V gene sequence: CDR1 MNHNY, CDR2 SVGAGI (reference sequence). The length of the CDR3 is 16 residues. Unmatched junction bases numbered 8, after V lost 6 bases and J lost 0 bases. Original processing methods: The authors estimated nucleated cell counts from reference gene primer amplification. The data were produced by immunoSEQ multiplex PCR, yet TCRdb's version contains in-frame clones alone and is incomplete. V, J and clone size are those of that table, while D and trimming were read from the DNA. This table holds a few hundred thousand clones, roughly 91% found once. Sequencing input: peripheral blood. The sequence was collected from a woman in her 40s who had recovered from COVID-19. V gene TRBV6-6 combines with J gene TRBJ1-5; 7 nucleotides line up with TRBD1. CDR3 region: CASRTPQGYSNQPQHF. CDR3 in DNA: TGTGCCAGCAGGACACCACAGGGGTATAGCAATCAGCCCCAGCATTTT.